The sequence of this T cell receptor (beta chain) was determined in a study of T cell changes during pregnancy in multiple sclerosis (dated by TCRdb to 2018 to 2020). Regarding the study in general: Changes in the T cell repertoire over the course of pregnancy were examined in this study in women with multiple sclerosis.

Library preparation was by the immunoSEQ multiplex PCR assay. TCRdb's version of the immuneACCESS table is confined to in-frame rearrangements and falls short of the full clone set. An unresolved V gene accounts for under half of the shortfall where checked; the remainder is of unknown origin. This sample has approximately 97,000 clones in its table, and 91% of those were observed once. Jointly, the top ten make up 1.5% to 2% of the sample. V loses 2 bases, J loses 1 base, and the germline ends lie 6 bases apart. The CDR3, from cysteine to phenylalanine, totals 14 residues. The entry retains the CDR3 DNA only, 42 bases that are in frame from base 1. From the germline V gene, CDR1 is MNHNS and CDR2 is SASEGT. A remark on this clone: What antigen it recognizes has not been identified. There are no base qualities to consult, and no much larger clone falls within one base.

The sequence was obtained from a female donor in good health, enrolled as a control in a pregnancy study. The sequences come from peripheral blood, collected after pregnancy. The V gene is TRBV6-1 and the J gene is TRBJ2-1; perhaps TRBD1 is the D gene, with 5 bases matching. The CDR3 reads as follows: CASSERGSYNEQFF. Read as DNA, the sequence is TGTGCCAGCAGTGAAAGGGGTTCCTACAATGAGCAGTTCTTC.